The sequence of this TCR beta chain was determined in a study of T-cell reconstitution after alpha-beta-depleted transplantation in children. Germline CDR1 reads SGHNT; CDR2 reads YYREEE (reference sequence). CDR3 length: 14 amino acids. V dropped 4 bases and J dropped 5 bases, with 15 bases sitting between them. The library targeted TCRbeta and was prepared with unique molecular identifiers. From the PCR reads, TCRdb called clonotypes with MiXCR, one entry per CDR3 protein. This sample has approximately 390,000 distinct CDR3 sequences, with roughly 11% found just once. V is TRBV5-4 and J is TRBJ2-5; perhaps TRBD1 as D (5 bases). This clonotype was obtained from a human donor who donated a stem cell graft to a child with acute myeloid leukemia. The sequencing used PBMCs from the stem cell graft donor, collected from the stem cell graft. The CDR3 loop reads CASSPRAGFETQYF. CDR3 in DNA: TGTGCCAGCAGCCCCCGGGCAGGGTTTGAGACCCAGTACTTC.